This T cell receptor beta chain is from a study of CD8+ T cells in alopecia areata. Study as a whole: People stayed on tofacitinib for 6 to 18 months, then stopped the drug for 6 months.

After isolation, RNA underwent reverse transcription to generate cDNA as the sequencing template. Here immunoSEQ multiplex PCR was the method, and the copy in TCRdb shows in-frame clones only, minus some. The table lists 150,000 or so clones, just over 65% of them singletons, with roughly 10% in the top ten. Obtained from alopecia areata patients were lesional scalp punch biopsies along with peripheral blood. PBMC-derived CD4+ and CD8+ T cells were sorted. The CDR3 totals 14 residues. Between the trimmed V and J ends, which lost 7 bases and 3 bases, there was a span of 15 bases. Looked up from germline, CDR1 is PRHDT and CDR2 is FYEKMQ (reference sequence).

The source of this sequence is a human donor with alopecia areata. The source material was CD8+ T cells sorted from blood, sampled at week 0. The V gene is TRBV13, the J gene TRBJ2-5, with a tentative D call TRBD2 (5 bases). CDR3 in DNA: TGTGCCAGCAAGGGTGAAGAGGAGGAAGAGACCCAGTACTTC. This codes for CASKGEEEEETQYF.